This T cell receptor (beta chain) derives from a study of identical twins. This clonotype has a handful of counts. Its antigen is still unknown. Each donor was a healthy Caucasian. The cDNA had a unique molecular identifier and a template-switch universal primer site. TCRdb re-called the 5' RACE reads with MiXCR, one entry per CDR3 protein. The sample lists some 240,000 distinct CDR3 sequences, roughly 8.7% occurring once. Germline CDR1 reads SGHAT; CDR2 reads FQNNGV. CDR3 length equals 16 residues. Between the trimmed V and J ends, which lost 0 bases and 6 bases, there was a span of 15 bases. Notes on the study in general: There was more out-of-frame TCR alpha sharing in monozygotic twins than models estimated. Sharing of beta out-of-frame sequences by twins showed a weaker excess.

Another study also made use of these data, one on yellow fever vaccine responses in identical twins.

The source is a woman in her late teens or twenties in good health. The V call is TRBV11-2, the J call TRBJ2-1; D call uncertain. Input material: CD8+ T cells sorted from blood. For the CDR3, the DNA is TGTGCCAGCAGCTTAGAAGGCCCACCTAGGGTCAATGAGCAGTTCTTC. Translating it yields CASSLEGPPRVNEQFF.